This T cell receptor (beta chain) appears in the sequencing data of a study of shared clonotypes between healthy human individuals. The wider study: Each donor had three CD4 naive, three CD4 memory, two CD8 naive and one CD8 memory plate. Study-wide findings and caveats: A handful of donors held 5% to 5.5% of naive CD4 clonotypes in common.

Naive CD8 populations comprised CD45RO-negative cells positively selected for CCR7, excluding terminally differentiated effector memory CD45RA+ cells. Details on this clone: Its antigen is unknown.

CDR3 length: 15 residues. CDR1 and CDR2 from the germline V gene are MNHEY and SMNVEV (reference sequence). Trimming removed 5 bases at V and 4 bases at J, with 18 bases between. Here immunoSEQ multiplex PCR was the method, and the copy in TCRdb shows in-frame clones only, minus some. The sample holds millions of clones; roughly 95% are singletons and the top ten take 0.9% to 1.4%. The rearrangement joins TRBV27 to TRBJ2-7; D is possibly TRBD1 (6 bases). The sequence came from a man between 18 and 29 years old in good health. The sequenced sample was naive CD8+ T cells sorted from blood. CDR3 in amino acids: CASSPPDRGLYEQYF. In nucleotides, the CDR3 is TGTGCCAGCAGTCCCCCGGACAGAGGTCTTTACGAGCAGTACTTC.